This passage covers 21 T cell receptor beta chains from one sample sequenced in a study of memory CD4+ T cells and cytomegalovirus serostatus (dated by TCRdb to about 2019). Receptors were amplified or captured by the immunoSEQ multiplex PCR assay. The clones in this table, taken by TCRdb from immuneACCESS, are in-frame only. Not every clone is retained; where verified, under half of the shortfall comes from an unresolved V gene, and the cause of the rest is unknown. In this sample the table shows some 56,000 clones, about four fifths of which occur a single time. Over 0.35% of the sample goes to the ten largest clones. A FACSAria II was used to sort memory CD4+ T cells, defined as single viable CD3+CD4+CD8-CD45RO+ cells. The sample was memory CD4+ T cells from blood. The receptors shown here come from an adult in good health and CMV-seronegative.

The chain has TRBV19 and TRBJ1-5, with 8 bases fitting TRBD1. V was pared by 5 bases and J by 4 bases, with 7 bases of the junction left unmatched. The CDR3 consists of 15 residues. CDR1 LNHDA and CDR2 SQIVND come from the germline V gene (reference sequence). The CDR3 spells CASSATGVKNQPQHF. DNA for the CDR3: TGTGCCAGTAGTGCGACAGGGGTAAAAAATCAGCCCCAGCATTTT.

CDR3 in amino acids: CASSFKGRDTGELFF. The CDR3 nucleotides are TGTGCCAGCAGCTTCAAAGGCAGAGACACCGGGGAGCTGTTTTTT. The chain recombines TRBV7-2 with TRBJ2-2; no definite D call. Germline V gives CDR1 SGHTA, CDR2 FQGNSA. Trimming pared 3 bases from V and 3 bases from J, leaving 11 bases between. This CDR3 is built from 15 residues. The whole variable domain, filled in from reference TRBV7-2 and TRBJ2-2, reads GAGVSQSPSNKVTEKGKDVELRCDPISGHTALYWYRQSLGQGLEFLIYFQGNSAPDKSGLPSDRFSAERTGGSVSTLTIQRTQQEDSAVYLCASSFKGRDTGELFFGEGSRLTVL.

J is TRBJ1-1 and V is TRBV30, with 10 bases aligning to TRBD1. Per the germline V gene, CDR1 is GTSNPN and CDR2 is SVGIG (reference sequence). V was pared by 0 bases and J by 1 base, with 17 bases of the junction left unmatched. The CDR3 is made up of 20 amino acids. CDR3 DNA sequence: TGTGCCTGGAGTGTACGGAGCTGGACAGGGGGGTTTCGTACGAACACTGAAGCTTTCTTT. It yields the protein CAWSVRSWTGGFRTNTEAFF.

In its sample, this clone was seen once. This sequence joins TRBV7-6 and TRBJ2-7; 11 bases line up with TRBD1. The CDR3 loop spans 13 amino acids. Germline V gene lookup returns CDR1 SGHVS and CDR2 FNYEAQ. The trim removed 5 bases at V and 6 bases at J, leaving 3 bases unmatched. In nucleotides, the CDR3 is TGTGCCAGCAGCCGGACAGGGGGCCTCGAGCAGTACTTC. This encodes CASSRTGGLEQYF. Drawing the rest from reference TRBV7-6 and TRBJ2-7, the complete variable domain is GAGVSQSPRYKVTKRGQDVALRCDPISGHVSLYWYRQALGQGPEFLTYFNYEAQQDKSGLPNDRFSAERPEGSISTLTIQRTEQRDSAMYRCASSRTGGLEQYFGPGTRLTVT.

This clone was detected once. This chain links TRBV5-4 with TRBJ1-2, with D perhaps matching TRBD1 (5 bases). The germline V gene has CDR1 SGHNT and CDR2 YYREEE (reference sequence). The CDR3 consists of 15 residues. V dropped 4 bases and J dropped 6 bases, with 19 bases sitting between them. CDR3 in DNA: TGTGCCAGCAGCACCTCCCCGCAGGGTGAGAATGGCTACACCTTC. Its translation is CASSTSPQGENGYTF.

The chain carries TRBV18 and TRBJ2-3, with D maybe TRBD2 (5 bases). V lost 6 bases to trimming and J lost 1 base, with 8 bases between them. In germline, CDR1 is KGHSH, CDR2 LQKENI. This CDR3 contains 13 residues. As DNA, the CDR3 is TGTGCCAGCTCGGAGAGGGGCACAGATACGCAGTATTTT. Amino acid sequence: CASSERGTDTQYF.

V is TRBV11-3 and J is TRBJ2-3; TRBD1 might be the D (6 bases). Germline CDR1 and CDR2: SGHNT and YENEEA. The V gene lost 5 bases and the J gene lost 7 bases, with 13 bases spanning the gap. The length of the CDR3 is 13 residues. The CDR3 DNA reads TGTGCCAGCAGCCCCACAGGGACGAATACGCAGTATTTT. Residues: CASSPTGTNTQYF. Using reference TRBV11-3 and TRBJ2-3 for the parts outside the CDR3, the full variable domain is EAGVVQSPRYKIIEKKQPVAFWCNPISGHNTLYWYLQNLGQGPELLIRYENEEAVDDSQLPKDRFSAERLKGVDSTLKIQPAELGDSAVYLCASSPTGTNTQYFGPGTRLTVL.

The chain combines TRBV6-6 with TRBJ1-1, with D hard to call. Germline V CDR1 and CDR2: MNHNY, SVGAGI (reference sequence). The V gene lost 5 bases and the J gene lost 0 bases, with 4 bases spanning the gap. This CDR3 has 12 residues. CDR3 nucleotide sequence: TGTGCCAGCAGTGGAGTGAACACTGAAGCTTTCTTT. It translates to CASSGVNTEAFF.

CDR3 in DNA: TGTGCCACCCCTTTGGGCCCGGGCTATAATTCACCCCTCCACTTT. Amino acid sequence: CATPLGPGYNSPLHF. V usage is TRBV7-9 and J usage is TRBJ1-6; D gene uncertain. Trimming cost V 10 bases and J 3 bases, with 16 bases left between them. The CDR3 extends over 15 amino acids. CDR1 SEHNR and CDR2 FQNEAQ come from the germline V gene (reference sequence). The full variable domain, rest sourced from reference TRBV7-9 and TRBJ1-6, is DTGVSQNPRHKITKRGQNVTFRCDPISEHNRLYWYRQTLGQGPEFLTYFQNEAQLEKSRLLSDRFSAERPKGSFSTLEIQRTEQGDSAMYLCATPLGPGYNSPLHFGNGTRLTVT.

V gene TRBV6-4 combines with J gene TRBJ2-6; D might be TRBD1 (6 bases). CDR1 is MRHNA, CDR2 SNTAGT, per germline. V dropped 8 bases and J dropped 0 bases, with 17 bases sitting between them. This CDR3 region has 17 residues. In nucleotides, the CDR3 is TGTGCCAGCGGGGACAAGGGCCGGGGCTCTGGGGCCAACGTCCTGACTTTC. Encoded protein: CASGDKGRGSGANVLTF.

V usage is TRBV19 and J usage is TRBJ2-3; D uncertain. CDR3 length: 12 amino acids. Per germline, CDR1 LNHDA and CDR2 SQIVND (reference sequence). The germline V and J ends were trimmed by 6 bases and 6 bases, with 10 bases remaining between them. The CDR3 DNA reads TGTGCCAGTAGCCCAATGGGGGATACGCAGTATTTT. As protein: CASSPMGDTQYF.

This chain connects TRBV5-1 to TRBJ2-2; TRBD1 or TRBD2 may be the D gene (5 bases each). This CDR3 spans 13 amino acids. Trimming removed 3 bases from V and 6 bases from J, with 9 bases in between. Germline V gene lookup returns CDR1 SGHRS and CDR2 YFSETQ. The CDR3 spells CASSSGTPGELFF. The CDR3 DNA reads as TGCGCCAGCAGCTCCGGGACCCCCGGGGAGCTGTTTTTT.

The chain carries TRBV10-3 and TRBJ2-6; D is possibly TRBD1 (5 bases). The CDR3 covers 14 residues. V gave up 7 bases and J gave up 0 bases, with 7 bases separating them. Germline-derived CDR1 and CDR2 are ENHRY and SYGVKD. The CDR3 loop is CAIKGDSGANVLTF. CDR3 DNA: TGTGCCATCAAAGGGGACTCTGGGGCCAACGTCCTGACTTTC.

This clone was found a few times. This chain links TRBV30 with TRBJ1-1; D not resolved. CDR3 length equals 13 residues. V was shortened by 2 bases and J by 3 bases, with 10 bases between the two germline ends. Germline V gene data show CDR1 as GTSNPN and CDR2 as SVGIG (reference sequence). The CDR3 sequence: CAWSPRWDTEAFF. The CDR3 DNA reads TGTGCCTGGAGTCCTCGATGGGACACTGAAGCTTTCTTT.

This chain connects TRBV30 to TRBJ2-7; D remains ambiguous. The CDR3 is 10 amino acids. V lost 5 bases and J 5 bases, leaving 7 bases between the germline ends. Germline V gene lookup returns CDR1 GTSNPN and CDR2 SVGIG (reference sequence). In DNA, the CDR3 is TGTGCCTGGGCCAAACACGAGCAGTACTTC. Its translation: CAWAKHEQYF.

V is TRBV5-6 and J is TRBJ1-2, with D uncertain. V dropped 0 bases and J dropped 7 bases, with 10 bases sitting between them. Germline CDR1 reads SGHDT; CDR2 reads YYEEEE. There are 13 residues in the CDR3. As DNA, the CDR3 is TGTGCCAGCAGCTTGGGACAATATTTTGGCTACACCTTC. Translation: CASSLGQYFGYTF.

The V gene is TRBV18, the J gene TRBJ1-5; D is possibly TRBD1 (5 bases). This CDR3 has 17 residues. The germline CDR1 and CDR2 sequences are KGHSH and LQKENI. The V and J ends lost 0 bases and 2 bases respectively, with 14 bases between them. As DNA, the CDR3 is TGTGCCAGCTCACCACCGTTCAAGGGGAAGGGCAATCAGCCCCAGCATTTT. It encodes CASSPPFKGKGNQPQHF.

The CDR3 sequence is CASSLDGNYGYTF. The CDR3, as DNA: TGTGCCAGCAGCTTAGATGGGAACTATGGCTACACCTTC. The V call is TRBV7-2, the J call TRBJ1-2; D unresolved. Looked up from germline, CDR1 is SGHTA and CDR2 is FQGNSA. Trimming took 1 base from V and 2 from J, leaving 5 bases between them. There are 13 residues in the CDR3.

This chain joins TRBV19 and TRBJ2-1; 12 nucleotides line up with TRBD2. Germline assignment: CDR1 LNHDA and CDR2 SQIVND (reference sequence). The CDR3 totals 15 residues. With V trimmed by 6 bases and J by 3 bases, 3 bases remained unmatched. The CDR3 is CASRRTSGVYNEQFF. As DNA, the CDR3 is TGTGCCAGTAGGAGGACTAGCGGGGTCTACAATGAGCAGTTCTTC.

This clone was detected a few times. CDR3 region: CASSLKTSATDTQYF. CDR3 DNA sequence: TGTGCCAGCAGCTTGAAGACTAGCGCGACAGATACGCAGTATTTT. The chain combines TRBV5-4 with TRBJ2-3, with 8 bases identical to TRBD2. Germline V lookup: CDR1 SGHNT, CDR2 YYREEE (reference sequence). The J segment lost 3 bases and the V segment lost 1 base, leaving 4 bases of the junction unmatched. The CDR3 has 15 residues.

The chain joins TRBV10-3 to TRBJ1-4; 7 bases agree with TRBD1. Germline CDR1 and CDR2: ENHRY and SYGVKD. CDR3 length equals 15 residues. Trimming at V came to 4 bases and at J to 3 bases, leaving 5 bases not matched to a gene. The CDR3 nucleotides read TGTGCCATCAGTGGAGGGGGACAGTCTAATGAAAAACTGTTTTTT. Translating gives CAISGGGQSNEKLFF.